Presented here are 2 T cell receptor beta chains from one specimen sequenced in a study of control samples from healthy donors and cancer patients. The assay was immunoSEQ multiplex PCR, and TCRdb's table has in-frame clones only and misses some. The sample yields about 120,000 clones, about 94% seen once. The sample consisted of blood. These receptors came from a man aged 30 to 45 in good health.

This rearrangement joins TRBV7-2 to TRBJ2-2, with D unresolved. V lost 5 bases, J lost 0 bases, and 10 bases lay in between. The CDR3 spans 15 residues. Per germline, CDR1 SGHTA and CDR2 FQGNSA. CDR3 amino acids: CASSLGPANTGELFF. DNA for the CDR3: TGTGCCAGCAGCCTTGGACCCGCGAACACCGGGGAGCTGTTTTTT. Drawing the rest from reference TRBV7-2 and TRBJ2-2, the complete variable domain is GAGVSQSPSNKVTEKGKDVELRCDPISGHTALYWYRQSLGQGLEFLIYFQGNSAPDKSGLPSDRFSAERTGGSVSTLTIQRTQQEDSAVYLCASSLGPANTGELFFGEGSRLTVL.

The chain recombines TRBV12-3 or TRBV12-4 with TRBJ1-2; D not resolved. The CDR3 is 13 amino acids. Deletions cut 3 bases from V and 5 bases from J, with 10 bases between. In nucleotides, the CDR3 is TGTGCCAGCAGTTTGCGGGAACCGTATGGCTACACCTTC. Encoded protein: CASSLREPYGYTF.